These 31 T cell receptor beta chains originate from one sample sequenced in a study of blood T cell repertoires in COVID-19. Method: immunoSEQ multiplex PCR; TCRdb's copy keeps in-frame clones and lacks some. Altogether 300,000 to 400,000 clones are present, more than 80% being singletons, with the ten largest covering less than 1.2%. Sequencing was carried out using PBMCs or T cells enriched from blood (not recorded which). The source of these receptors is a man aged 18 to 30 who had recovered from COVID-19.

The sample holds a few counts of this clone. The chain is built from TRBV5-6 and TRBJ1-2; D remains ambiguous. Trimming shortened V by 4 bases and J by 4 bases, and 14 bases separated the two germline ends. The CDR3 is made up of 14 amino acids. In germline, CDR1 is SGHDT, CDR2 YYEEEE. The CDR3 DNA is TGTGCCAGCAGCCTTTTTGGCGGGTTCTATGGCTACACCTTC. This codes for CASSLFGGFYGYTF.

CDR3 nucleotides: TGTGCCAGCAGTGAAGTTGGGGCCTCCTATGGCTACACCTTC. The encoded protein is CASSEVGASYGYTF. The genes are TRBV6-1 and TRBJ1-2; possibly TRBD1 for D (5 bases). The CDR3 totals 14 residues. The germline V gene encodes CDR1 MNHNS and CDR2 SASEGT. V was shortened by 1 base and J by 4 bases, with 10 bases between the two germline ends.

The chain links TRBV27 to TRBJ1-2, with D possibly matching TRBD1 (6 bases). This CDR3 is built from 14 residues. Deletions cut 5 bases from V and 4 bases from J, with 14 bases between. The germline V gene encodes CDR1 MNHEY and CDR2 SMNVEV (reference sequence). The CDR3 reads CASSKRQASYGYTF. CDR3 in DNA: TGTGCCAGCAGTAAACGACAGGCTTCCTATGGCTACACCTTC.

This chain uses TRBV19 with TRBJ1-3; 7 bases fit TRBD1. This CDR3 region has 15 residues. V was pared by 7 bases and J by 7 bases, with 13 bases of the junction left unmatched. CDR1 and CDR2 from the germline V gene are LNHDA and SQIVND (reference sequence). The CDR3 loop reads CASKRQGPGRNTIYF. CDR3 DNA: TGTGCCAGTAAGCGACAGGGACCTGGTAGGAACACCATATATTTT.

In nucleotides, the CDR3 is TGCGCCAGCAGCCAAGTGTCAGGGGGTCGCAATGAGCAGTTCTTC. Protein product: CASSQVSGGRNEQFF. V gene TRBV4-3 combines with J gene TRBJ2-1, with 7 bases that match TRBD1. V gave up 1 base and J gave up 6 bases; unmatched junction bases: 6. CDR1 and CDR2 (germline): LGHNA, YSLEER. The length of the CDR3 is 15 residues.

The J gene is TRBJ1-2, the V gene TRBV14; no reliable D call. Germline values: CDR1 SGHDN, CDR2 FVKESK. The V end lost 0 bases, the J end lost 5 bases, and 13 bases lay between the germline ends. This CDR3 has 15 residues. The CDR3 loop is CASSQEVRLGYGYTF. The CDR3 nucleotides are TGTGCCAGCAGCCAAGAGGTCCGCCTCGGGTATGGCTACACCTTC.

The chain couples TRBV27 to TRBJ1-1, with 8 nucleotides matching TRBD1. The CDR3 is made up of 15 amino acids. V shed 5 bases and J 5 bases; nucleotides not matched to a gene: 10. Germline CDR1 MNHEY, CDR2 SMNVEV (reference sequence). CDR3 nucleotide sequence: TGTGCCAGCAGTCCCCAGGGGGCGCTTTATACTGAAGCTTTCTTT. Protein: CASSPQGALYTEAFF.

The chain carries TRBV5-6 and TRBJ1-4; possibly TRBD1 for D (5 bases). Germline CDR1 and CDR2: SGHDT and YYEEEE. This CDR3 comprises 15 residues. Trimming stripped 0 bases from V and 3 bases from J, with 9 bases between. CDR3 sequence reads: CASSLVRGPNEKLFF. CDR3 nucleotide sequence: TGTGCCAGCAGCTTGGTTAGGGGTCCTAATGAAAAACTGTTTTTT.

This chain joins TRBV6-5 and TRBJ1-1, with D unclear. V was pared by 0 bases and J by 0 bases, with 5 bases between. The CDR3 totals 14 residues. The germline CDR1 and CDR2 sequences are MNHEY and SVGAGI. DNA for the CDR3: TGTGCCAGCAGTTACTCCCCGGTGAACACTGAAGCTTTCTTT. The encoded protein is CASSYSPVNTEAFF.

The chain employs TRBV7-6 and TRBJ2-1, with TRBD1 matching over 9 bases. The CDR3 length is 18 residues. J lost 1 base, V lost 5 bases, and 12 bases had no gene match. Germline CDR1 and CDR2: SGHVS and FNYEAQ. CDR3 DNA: TGTGCCAGCAGCCTGGACAGGGGAGGGCCACGGTCCTACAATGAGCAGTTCTTC. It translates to CASSLDRGGPRSYNEQFF.

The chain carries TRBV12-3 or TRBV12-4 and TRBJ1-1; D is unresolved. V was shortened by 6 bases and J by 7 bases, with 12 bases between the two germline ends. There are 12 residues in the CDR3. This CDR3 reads CASSLRLLEAFF. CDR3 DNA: TGTGCCAGCAGCCTGCGACTCCTTGAAGCTTTCTTT.

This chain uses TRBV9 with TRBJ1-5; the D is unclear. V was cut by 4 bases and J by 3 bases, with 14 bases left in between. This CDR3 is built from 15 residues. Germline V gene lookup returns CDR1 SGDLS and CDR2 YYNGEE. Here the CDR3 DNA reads TGTGCCAGCAGCCCGAGGGTGGGTTCCAATCAGCCCCAGCATTTT. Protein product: CASSPRVGSNQPQHF.

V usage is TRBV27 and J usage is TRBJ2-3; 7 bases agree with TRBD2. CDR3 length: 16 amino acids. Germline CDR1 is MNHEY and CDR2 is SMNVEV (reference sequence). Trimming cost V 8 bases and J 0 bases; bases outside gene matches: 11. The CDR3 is CASAPAPGRSTDTQYF. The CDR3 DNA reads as TGTGCCAGCGCCCCGGCGCCCGGGAGGAGCACAGATACGCAGTATTTT.

CDR3 DNA sequence: TGTGCCAGCAGCTTAGCGCTGGGCGGGAGTCCTAATGAGCAGTTCTTC. It translates to CASSLALGGSPNEQFF. This chain connects TRBV7-9 to TRBJ2-1; 7 bases map to TRBD2. Germline CDR1 reads SEHNR; CDR2 reads FQNEAQ (reference sequence). The trim removed 0 bases at V and 7 bases at J, leaving 9 bases unmatched. CDR3 length: 16 residues.

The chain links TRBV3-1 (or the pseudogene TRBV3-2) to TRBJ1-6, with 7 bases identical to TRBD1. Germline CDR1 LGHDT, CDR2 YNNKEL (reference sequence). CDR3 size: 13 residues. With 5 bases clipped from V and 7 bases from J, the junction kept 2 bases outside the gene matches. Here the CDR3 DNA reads TGTGCCAGCAGCTGGGACAGCAATTCACCCCTCCACTTT. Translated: CASSWDSNSPLHF.

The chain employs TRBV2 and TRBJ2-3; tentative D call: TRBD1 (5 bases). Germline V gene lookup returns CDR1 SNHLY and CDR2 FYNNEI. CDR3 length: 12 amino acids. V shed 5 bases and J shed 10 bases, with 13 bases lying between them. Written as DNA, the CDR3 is TGTGCCAGCAGTATGATGACAGTACCGCAGTATTTT. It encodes CASSMMTVPQYF.

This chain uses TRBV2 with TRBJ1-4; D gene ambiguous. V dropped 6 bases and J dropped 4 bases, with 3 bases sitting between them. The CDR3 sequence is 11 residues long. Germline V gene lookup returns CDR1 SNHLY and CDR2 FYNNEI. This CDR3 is CASSYNEKLFF. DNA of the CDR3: TGTGCCAGCAGCTATAATGAAAAACTGTTTTTT. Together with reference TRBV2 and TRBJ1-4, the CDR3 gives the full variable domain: EPEVTQTPSHQVTQMGQEVILRCVPISNHLYFYWYRQILGQKVEFLVSFYNNEISEKSEIFDDQFSVERPDGSNFTLKIRSTKLEDSAMYFCASSYNEKLFFGSGTQLSVL.

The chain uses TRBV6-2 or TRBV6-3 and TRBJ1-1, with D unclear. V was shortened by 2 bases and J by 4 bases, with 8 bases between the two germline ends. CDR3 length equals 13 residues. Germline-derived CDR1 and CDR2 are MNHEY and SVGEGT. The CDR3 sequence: CASSYDGSTEAFF. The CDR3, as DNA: TGTGCCAGCAGTTACGACGGGAGCACTGAAGCTTTCTTT.

CDR3 in DNA: TGTGCCAGCGGGACAGGGGGTACCAATGAGCAGTTCTTC. This encodes CASGTGGTNEQFF. The V call is TRBV28, the J call TRBJ2-1; 11 nucleotides match TRBD1. Trimming removed 8 bases from V and 6 bases from J; junction bases left unmatched: 3. The CDR3 totals 13 residues. Germline V gene data show CDR1 as MDHEN and CDR2 as SYDVKM.

The CDR3 sequence: CASSSRGVGNQPQHF. CDR3 nucleotides: TGTGCCAGCAGCTCCAGGGGTGTTGGCAATCAGCCCCAGCATTTT. The rearrangement links TRBV5-8 to TRBJ1-5, with D perhaps TRBD1 (6 bases). Trimming removed 3 bases from V and 2 bases from J, with 12 bases in between. Germline V gene data show CDR1 as SGHTS and CDR2 as YDEGEE. The CDR3 has 15 amino acids.

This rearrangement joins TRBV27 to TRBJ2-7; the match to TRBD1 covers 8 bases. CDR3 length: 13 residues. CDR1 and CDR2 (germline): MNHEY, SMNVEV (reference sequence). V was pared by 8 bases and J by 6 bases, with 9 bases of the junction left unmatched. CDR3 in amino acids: CASAWGQAGEQYF. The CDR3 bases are TGTGCCAGCGCCTGGGGACAGGCGGGCGAGCAGTACTTC.

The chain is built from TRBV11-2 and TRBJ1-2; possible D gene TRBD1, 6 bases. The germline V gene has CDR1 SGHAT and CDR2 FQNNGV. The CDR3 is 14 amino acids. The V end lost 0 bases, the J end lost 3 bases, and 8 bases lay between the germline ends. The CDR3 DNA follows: TGTGCCAGCAGCTTAGATTGGACAGACTATGGCTACACCTTC. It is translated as CASSLDWTDYGYTF.

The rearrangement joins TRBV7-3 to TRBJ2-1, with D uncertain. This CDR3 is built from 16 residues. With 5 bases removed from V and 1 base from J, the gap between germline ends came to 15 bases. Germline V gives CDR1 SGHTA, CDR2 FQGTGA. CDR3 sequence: CASSPTHSTSYNEQFF. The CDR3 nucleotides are TGTGCCAGCAGCCCTACACATAGCACGTCCTACAATGAGCAGTTCTTC.

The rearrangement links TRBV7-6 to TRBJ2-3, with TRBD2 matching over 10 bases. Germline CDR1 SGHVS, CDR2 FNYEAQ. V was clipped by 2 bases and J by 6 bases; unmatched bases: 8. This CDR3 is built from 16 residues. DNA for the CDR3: TGTGCCAGCAGCTTACAGCGGGGGGGGATTAGGGATACGCAGTATTTT. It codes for CASSLQRGGIRDTQYF. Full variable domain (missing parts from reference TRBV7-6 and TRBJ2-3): GAGVSQSPRYKVTKRGQDVALRCDPISGHVSLYWYRQALGQGPEFLTYFNYEAQQDKSGLPNDRFSAERPEGSISTLTIQRTEQRDSAMYRCASSLQRGGIRDTQYFGPGTRLTVL.

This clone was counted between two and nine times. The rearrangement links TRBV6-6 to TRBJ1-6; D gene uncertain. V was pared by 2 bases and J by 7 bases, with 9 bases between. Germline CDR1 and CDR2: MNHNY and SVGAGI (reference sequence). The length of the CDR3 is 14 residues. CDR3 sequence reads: CASSYAESNSPLHF. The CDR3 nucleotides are TGTGCCAGCAGTTACGCAGAATCAAATTCACCCCTCCACTTT.

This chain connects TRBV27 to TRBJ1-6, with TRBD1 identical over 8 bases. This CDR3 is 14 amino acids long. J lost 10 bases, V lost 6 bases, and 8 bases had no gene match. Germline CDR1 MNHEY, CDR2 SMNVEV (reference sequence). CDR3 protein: CASRKGQGNSPLHF. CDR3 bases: TGTGCCAGCAGGAAAGGACAGGGAAACTCACCCCTCCACTTT.

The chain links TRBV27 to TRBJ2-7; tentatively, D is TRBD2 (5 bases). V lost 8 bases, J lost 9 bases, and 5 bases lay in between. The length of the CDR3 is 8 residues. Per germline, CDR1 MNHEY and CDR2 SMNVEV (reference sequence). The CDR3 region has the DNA TGTGCCAGCCGGGGGCAGTACTTC. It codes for CASRGQYF.

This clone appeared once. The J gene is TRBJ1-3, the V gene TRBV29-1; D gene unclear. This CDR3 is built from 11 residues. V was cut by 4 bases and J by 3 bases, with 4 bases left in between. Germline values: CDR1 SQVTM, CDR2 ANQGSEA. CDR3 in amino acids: CSVVFGNTIYF. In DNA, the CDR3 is TGCAGCGTTGTCTTTGGAAACACCATATATTTT.

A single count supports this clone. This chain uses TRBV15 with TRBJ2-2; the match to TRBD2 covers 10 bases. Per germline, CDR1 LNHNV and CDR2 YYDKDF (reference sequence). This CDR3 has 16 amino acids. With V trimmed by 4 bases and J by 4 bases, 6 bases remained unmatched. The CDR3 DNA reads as TGTGCCACCAGCATACTAGCGGGACTTCTCACCGGGGAGCTGTTTTTT. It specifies CATSILAGLLTGELFF. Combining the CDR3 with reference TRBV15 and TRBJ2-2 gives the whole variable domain DAMVIQNPRYQVTQFGKPVTLSCSQTLNHNVMYWYQQKSSQAPKLLFHYYDKDFNNEADTPDNFQSRRPNTSFCFLDIRSPGLGDTAMYLCATSILAGLLTGELFFGEGSRLTVL.

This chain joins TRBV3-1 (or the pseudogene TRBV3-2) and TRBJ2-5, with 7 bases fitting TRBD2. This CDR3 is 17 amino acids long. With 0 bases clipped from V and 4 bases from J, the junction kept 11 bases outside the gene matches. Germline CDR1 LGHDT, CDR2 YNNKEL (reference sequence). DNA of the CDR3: TGTGCCAGCAGCCAAGATTTATCTCCTTCGGGAGGAGAGACCCAGTACTTC. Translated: CASSQDLSPSGGETQYF.

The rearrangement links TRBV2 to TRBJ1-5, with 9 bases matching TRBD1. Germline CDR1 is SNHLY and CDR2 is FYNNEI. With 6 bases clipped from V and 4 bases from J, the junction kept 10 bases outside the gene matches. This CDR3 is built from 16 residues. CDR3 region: CASSLQGAYNNQPQHF. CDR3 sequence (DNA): TGTGCCAGCAGCCTACAGGGGGCTTATAATAATCAGCCCCAGCATTTT.